The rows below give T cell receptor beta chains drawn from one sample of a study of blood T cell repertoires in COVID-19. Sequencing used immunoSEQ multiplex PCR; TCRdb keeps in-frame clones, though not all of them. The table has approximately 230,000 clones, about 93% seen once. The sequenced sample consisted of PBMCs or T cells enriched from blood (not recorded which). The receptors derive from a woman under 30 who had recovered from COVID-19. CDR3s include the opening cysteine and the closing phenylalanine or tryptophan. A D gene is named only where the DNA matches it firmly. Size is omitted from some rows. Given values are once, few, many or a class for expanded clones.

J	size	D	V	CDR3	DNA
TRBJ1-1	NA	NA	TRBV5-1	CASSGAGDTEAFF	TGCGCCAGCAGCGGGGCAGGGGACACTGAAGCTTTCTTT
TRBJ2-3	NA	NA	TRBV18	CASSPLQENTDTQYF	TGTGCCAGCTCACCACTCCAGGAAAACACAGATACGCAGTATTTT
TRBJ1-2	NA	NA	TRBV5-4	CASSQRQALYYGYTF	TGTGCCAGCAGCCAACGACAGGCGTTATACTATGGCTACACCTTC
TRBJ1-1	once	NA	TRBV9	CASSPLGVMNTEAFF	TGTGCCAGCAGCCCCCTTGGAGTCATGAACACTGAAGCTTTCTTT
TRBJ2-1	NA	NA	TRBV3-1/TRBV3-2	CASSHRGIAWRDKDEQFF	TGTGCCAGCAGCCACAGAGGGATAGCTTGGCGGGATAAAGATGAGCAGTTCTTC
TRBJ2-7	NA	NA	TRBV7-2	CASSFGHGEQYF	TGTGCCAGCAGCTTCGGACACGGGGAGCAGTACTTC
TRBJ2-2	NA	TRBD2	TRBV5-1	CASSLWEGDTGELFF	TGCGCCAGCAGCTTGTGGGAGGGCGACACCGGGGAGCTGTTTTTT
TRBJ1-4	NA	NA	TRBV6-5	CASRSSLAEKLFF	TGTGCCAGCAGGTCCTCTCTGGCTGAAAAACTGTTTTTT
TRBJ1-1	NA	NA	TRBV9	CASSVGRANTEAFF	TGTGCCAGCAGCGTAGGGCGGGCGAACACTGAAGCTTTCTTT
TRBJ1-2	NA	NA	TRBV18	CASSPPEGHRTNYGYTF	TGTGCCAGCTCACCACCCGAGGGACACCGGACTAACTATGGCTACACCTTC
TRBJ1-6	NA	NA	TRBV1	CTSSHRAGDNSPLHF	TGCACCAGCAGCCACCGCGCGGGAGATAATTCACCCCTCCACTTT
TRBJ2-2	NA	NA	TRBV10-3	CAIQDLGDGGELFF	TGTGCCATTCAGGATCTAGGGGATGGCGGGGAGCTGTTTTTT
TRBJ2-1	once	NA	TRBV21-1	CASKSSGSRQRKHNEQFF	TGTGCCAGCAAGTCTAGCGGGAGCAGGCAGCGCAAGCACAATGAGCAGTTCTTC
TRBJ2-2	NA	TRBD2	TRBV15	CATSRVFSGGSPNGELFF	TGTGCCACCAGCAGAGTTTTCAGCGGGGGTTCACCCAACGGGGAGCTGTTTTTT
TRBJ2-1	NA	NA	TRBV6-4	CASSLGGGYNEQFF	TGTGCCAGCAGCCTCGGGGGAGGCTACAATGAGCAGTTCTTC
TRBJ1-1	NA	NA	TRBV6-5	CASSGVSEAFF	TGTGCCAGCAGCGGGGTTTCTGAAGCTTTCTTT
TRBJ1-2	NA	NA	TRBV21-1	CASSPTDSHYGYTF	TGTGCCAGCAGCCCCACCGACAGCCACTATGGCTACACCTTC
TRBJ2-5	once	NA	TRBV4-1	CASSQEGAGQVVRTQYF	TGCGCCAGCAGCCAAGAGGGAGCGGGACAGGTGGTTAGGACCCAGTACTTC
TRBJ2-5	NA	NA	TRBV28	CASSLIPGHLGETQYF	TGTGCCAGCAGTCTAATCCCGGGACACTTAGGGGAGACCCAGTACTTC
TRBJ1-5	NA	NA	TRBV7-4	CASSLGRDSNQPQHF	TGTGCCAGCAGCTTAGGCAGGGATAGCAATCAGCCCCAGCATTTT
TRBJ1-2	NA	NA	TRBV18	CASSPDSRANYGYTF	TGTGCCAGCTCACCCGACAGCCGAGCTAACTATGGCTACACCTTC
TRBJ1-4	once	NA	TRBV3-1/TRBV3-2	CASSQETANEKLFF	TGTGCCAGCAGCCAGGAGACAGCTAATGAAAAACTGTTTTTT
TRBJ1-1	NA	TRBD1	TRBV4-1	CASSQDEGQARRTEAFF	TGCGCCAGCAGCCAAGATGAGGGACAGGCGCGGCGCACTGAAGCTTTCTTT
TRBJ2-2	NA	NA	TRBV7-9	CASSPVTNTGELFF	TGTGCCAGCAGCCCAGTCACGAACACCGGGGAGCTGTTTTTT
TRBJ1-4	NA	NA	TRBV2	CASGQQGLEKLFF	TGTGCCAGCGGCCAACAGGGTTTGGAAAAACTGTTTTTT
TRBJ2-1	NA	TRBD1	TRBV18	CASSRDRGNEQFF	TGTGCCAGCTCCCGGGACAGGGGAAATGAGCAGTTCTTC
TRBJ2-1	NA	TRBD2	TRBV6-5	CASRTTSAHEQFF	TGTGCCAGCAGAACCACTAGCGCTCATGAGCAGTTCTTC
TRBJ1-2	once	TRBD1	TRBV6-5	CASSRTGTAYGYTF	TGTGCCAGCAGCCGAACCGGGACAGCCTATGGCTACACCTTC
TRBJ2-5	NA	TRBD2	TRBV11-3	CASSLGATSGETQYF	TGTGCCAGCAGCTTAGGGGCGACTAGCGGGGAGACCCAGTACTTC
TRBJ1-4	NA	TRBD1	TRBV9	CASSPGQAQNEKLFF	TGTGCCAGCAGCCCCGGACAGGCTCAAAATGAAAAACTGTTTTTT
TRBJ2-2	NA	TRBD1	TRBV10-3	CAIRSHTGGIGELFF	TGTGCCATCCGCTCACACACAGGGGGCATCGGGGAGCTGTTTTTT
TRBJ2-1	NA	NA	TRBV27	CASRPGGQYNEQFF	TGTGCCAGCAGACCAGGAGGGCAGTACAATGAGCAGTTCTTC
TRBJ2-3	NA	NA	TRBV10-3	CAITPKPTDTQYF	TGTGCCATCACTCCAAAGCCCACAGATACGCAGTATTTT
TRBJ2-5	NA	NA	TRBV11-2	CASSLLAGLETQYF	TGTGCCAGCAGCTTACTGGCGGGACTGGAGACCCAGTACTTC
TRBJ2-7	NA	NA	TRBV21-1	CAITGLAGIYEQYF	TGTGCCATTACGGGACTAGCGGGCATCTACGAGCAGTACTTC
TRBJ1-5	once	NA	TRBV5-8	CASSLGQSNQPQHF	TGTGCCAGCAGCCTTGGACAGAGCAATCAGCCCCAGCATTTT
TRBJ2-1	NA	NA	TRBV28	CASWGYTGQTDPNEQFF	TGTGCCAGCTGGGGGTATACTGGACAGACAGATCCAAATGAGCAGTTCTTC
TRBJ1-5	NA	NA	TRBV18	CASSPPAGVGQPQHF	TGTGCCAGCTCACCACCTGCCGGGGTAGGTCAGCCCCAGCATTTT
TRBJ2-1	once	TRBD2	TRBV7-2	CASSFRESGTSGRNEQFF	TGTGCCAGCAGCTTCCGGGAGTCCGGGACTAGCGGGAGGAATGAGCAGTTCTTC
TRBJ1-3	NA	NA	TRBV9	CASSLRGSSGNTIYF	TGTGCCAGCAGCTTAAGGGGGAGCTCTGGAAACACCATATATTTT
TRBJ2-7	NA	TRBD1	TRBV7-6	CASSGGRNSRQGASWGYEQYF	TGTGCCAGCAGCGGAGGGCGAAACTCACGACAGGGGGCGAGTTGGGGCTACGAGCAGTACTTC